This TCR beta chain derives from a study of blood T cell repertoires in COVID-19. Study details: The study drew acute and convalescent COVID-19 samples from the United States, Italy and Spain. PBMCs, B-cell-depleted T cells, or T cells provided the cDNA or gDNA that made up the material.

Authors' processing steps: Using reference gene primer amplification, nucleated cell counts were estimated. The assay was immunoSEQ multiplex PCR, and TCRdb's table has in-frame clones only and misses some. V, J and clone size are those of that table, while D and trimming were read from the DNA. The sample lists about 380,000 clones, about four fifths occurring once. V lost 4 bases and J 13 bases, leaving 19 bases between the germline ends. Germline CDR1 reads LNHDA; CDR2 reads SQIVND (reference sequence). This CDR3 spans 14 amino acids. The sequencing sample was made of peripheral blood. This clonotype originated in a human donor with acute or convalescent COVID-19. The donor label of this sample is uncertain. The V call is TRBV19, the J call TRBJ1-4, with D possibly being TRBD1 (5 bases). The CDR3, as DNA: TGTGCCAGTAGTAGAGCGAACCAGGGCGGAAGACTGTTTTTT. It translates to CASSRANQGGRLFF.